This is a list of T cell receptor beta chains from one sample in a study of T cell changes during pregnancy in multiple sclerosis. Profiling relied on immunoSEQ multiplex PCR, and the TCRdb table lists in-frame clones only, not all of them. Among tens of thousands of clones listed, approximately 94% were seen once. The sample in question was peripheral blood, obtained before pregnancy. These receptors originate from a female donor with multiple sclerosis, enrolled in a pregnancy study. Each CDR3 is given without its conserved first and last residue. Fields, in order: D gene, V gene, CDR3 protein. A D gene is named only where the DNA matches it firmly.

D: .; V: TRBV19; CDR3: ASSPQGNGEQF
D: TRBD1; V: TRBV11-2; CDR3: ASSLNTGGSYGYT
D: .; V: TRBV9; CDR3: ASSVQADETQY
D: TRBD2; V: TRBV29-1; CDR3: SVAGTSGIFETQY
D: TRBD1; V: TRBV5-4; CDR3: ASSLDRGNEKLF
D: TRBD1; V: TRBV6-6; CDR3: ASSYSIGTVNTEAF
D: .; V: TRBV6-1; CDR3: ASSVPQDTDTQY
D: .; V: TRBV27; CDR3: ASTRQFNEKLF
D: TRBD2; V: TRBV7-3; CDR3: ASSAASGSTDTQY
D: .; V: TRBV6-5; CDR3: ASSYSTALANYGYT
D: .; V: TRBV5-5; CDR3: ASSLASQGPKHHYEQF
D: TRBD1; V: TRBV25-1; CDR3: ASSSPSGDRGSYGYA
D: TRBD2; V: TRBV7-2; CDR3: ASSMTSESTDTQY
D: .; V: TRBV7-3; CDR3: ASSLTGGDTEAF
D: .; V: TRBV19; CDR3: ASSIEGGSNQPQH
D: .; V: TRBV5-1; CDR3: ASTRTEGSLGELF
D: TRBD1; V: TRBV7-2; CDR3: AIHPGDRGLGETQY
D: TRBD1; V: TRBV5-6; CDR3: ASSRDRGREKLF
D: .; V: TRBV21-1; CDR3: ASSKKARLAQPQH
D: TRBD2; V: TRBV6-1; CDR3: ASSEASGSSGELF
D: .; V: TRBV27; CDR3: ASSLTEPRSGNTIY
D: .; V: TRBV19; CDR3: ASSSLQTGELF